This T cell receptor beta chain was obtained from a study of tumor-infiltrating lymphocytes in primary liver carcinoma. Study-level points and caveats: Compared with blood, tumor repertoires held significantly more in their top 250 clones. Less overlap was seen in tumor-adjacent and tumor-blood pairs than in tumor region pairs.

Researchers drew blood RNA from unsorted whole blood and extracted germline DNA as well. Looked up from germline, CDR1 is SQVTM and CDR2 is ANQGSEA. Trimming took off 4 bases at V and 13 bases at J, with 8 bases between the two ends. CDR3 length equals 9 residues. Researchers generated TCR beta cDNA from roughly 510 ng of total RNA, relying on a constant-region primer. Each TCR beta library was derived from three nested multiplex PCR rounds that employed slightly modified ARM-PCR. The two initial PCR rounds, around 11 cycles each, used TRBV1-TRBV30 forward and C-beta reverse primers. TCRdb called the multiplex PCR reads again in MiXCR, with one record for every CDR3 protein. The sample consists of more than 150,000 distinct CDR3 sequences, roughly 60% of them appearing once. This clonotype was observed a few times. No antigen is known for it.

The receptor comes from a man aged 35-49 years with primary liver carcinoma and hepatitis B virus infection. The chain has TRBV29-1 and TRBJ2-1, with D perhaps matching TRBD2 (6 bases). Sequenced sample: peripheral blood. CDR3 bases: TGCAGCGTTGGGGGGGACCAGTTCTTC. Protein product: CSVGGDQFF.